One and the same sample provided the 21 T cell receptor beta chains below, sequenced in a study of CD8 T cells in Susac syndrome. Random hexamers served to reverse transcribe about 0.5 to 1 ug RNA. In TCRdb, the immunoSEQ multiplex PCR reads were re-called with MiXCR into one record per CDR3 protein. The table records about 76,000 distinct CDR3 sequences, under 95% of them present only once. The sample was CD8+ T cells from PBMCs. Receptors originate from a human donor with Susac syndrome.

The chain is built from TRBV19 and TRBJ2-2, with 9 bases aligning to TRBD2. This CDR3 comprises 15 residues. The ends lost 3 bases at V and 7 bases at J; junction bases unmatched: 6. Germline CDR1 reads LNHDA; CDR2 reads SQIVND (reference sequence). For the CDR3, the DNA is TGTGCCAGTAGTATCGGGACTAGCCGTGGCGGGGAGCTGTTTTTT. This encodes CASSIGTSRGGELFF.

The chain uses TRBV10-3 and TRBJ2-2, with a possible D match to TRBD1 (6 bases). CDR1 and CDR2 from the germline V gene are ENHRY and SYGVKD. CDR3 length: 14 amino acids. V was shortened by 8 bases and J by 0 bases, with 10 bases between the two germline ends. The CDR3 region is CAIRWTANTGELFF. In DNA, the CDR3 is TGTGCCATCCGATGGACAGCGAACACCGGGGAGCTGTTTTTT.

The genes are TRBV6-2 or TRBV6-3 and TRBJ2-7; D gene ambiguous. Germline assignment: CDR1 MNHEY and CDR2 SVGEGT. The CDR3 is 12 amino acids. Trimming took 0 bases from V and 5 from J, leaving 5 bases between them. The CDR3 region has the DNA TGTGCCAGCAGTTACTCTGCACACGAGCAGTACTTC. Protein: CASSYSAHEQYF.

The sample holds one count of this clonotype. The chain joins TRBV21-1 to TRBJ2-3; TRBD1 reflects the table's D call only, with no check against the DNA. TRBV21-1 is a pseudogene. This CDR3 is built from 16 residues. CDR3 loop: CASSPQTGGKTDTQYF. The CDR3 nucleotides read TGTGCCAGCAGTCCCCAGACAGGGGGCAAGACAGATACGCAGTATTTT.

The gene calls are TRBV30 and TRBJ2-7; TRBD2 might be the D (6 bases). Germline loops: CDR1 GTSNPN, CDR2 SVGIG (reference sequence). Trimming took 1 base from V and 3 from J, leaving 10 bases between them. This CDR3 has 13 residues. DNA of the CDR3: TGTGCCTGGAGTGAGGTCGGGGGCTACGAGCAGTACTTC. This sequence encodes CAWSEVGGYEQYF.

CDR3 in DNA: TGCGCCAGCAGCCAGGCCCCTACTTTAGCGCAGTATTTT. Amino acid sequence: CASSQAPTLAQYF. V gene TRBV4-3 combines with J gene TRBJ2-3, with D hard to call. Germline V gene data show CDR1 as LGHNA and CDR2 as YSLEER. The CDR3 covers 13 residues. Trimming cost V 3 bases and J 10 bases, with 14 bases left between them.

This clonotype was counted once. The rearrangement links TRBV5-1 to TRBJ2-3; no firm D call. Deletions cut 0 bases from V and 4 bases from J, with 3 bases between. Looked up from germline, CDR1 is SGHRS and CDR2 is YFSETQ. The CDR3 is 12 amino acids. The CDR3 spells CASSLDPDTQYF. In DNA, the CDR3 is TGCGCCAGCAGCTTGGATCCAGATACGCAGTATTTT.

This chain uses TRBV5-4 with TRBJ1-1, with D perhaps matching TRBD1 (5 bases). CDR1 and CDR2 from the germline V gene are SGHNT and YYREEE (reference sequence). Trimming took off 2 bases at V and 1 base at J, with 18 bases between the two ends. This CDR3 spans 17 amino acids. The CDR3 region is CASSFSRDLRPNTEAFF. CDR3 nucleotide sequence: TGTGCCAGCAGCTTTTCCCGGGACCTACGGCCGAACACTGAAGCTTTCTTT. The whole variable domain, remainder taken from reference TRBV5-4 and TRBJ1-1, is ETGVTQSPTHLIKTRGQQVTLRCSSQSGHNTVSWYQQALGQGPQFIFQYYREEENGRGNFPPRFSGLQFPNYSSELNVNALELDDSALYLCASSFSRDLRPNTEAFFGQGTRLTVV.

The V gene is TRBV29-1, the J gene TRBJ2-1; D gene uncertain. Germline V gives CDR1 SQVTM, CDR2 ANQGSEA. V dropped 7 bases and J dropped 4 bases, with 8 bases sitting between them. The CDR3 is 11 residues long. The chain's CDR3 is CSATPYNEQFF. CDR3 DNA: TGCAGCGCCACACCTTACAATGAGCAGTTCTTC.

The V and J genes are TRBV7-6 and TRBJ1-1, with TRBD1 matching over 8 bases. From germline, CDR1 is SGHVS and CDR2 FNYEAQ. With V trimmed by 5 bases and J by 1 base, 3 bases remained unmatched. CDR3 length equals 14 residues. The CDR3 bases are TGTGCCAGCAGCCCGGGACAGGCGAACACTGAAGCTTTCTTT. As protein: CASSPGQANTEAFF.

The V call is TRBV5-1, the J call TRBJ2-5; D tentatively fits TRBD1 or TRBD2 (5 bases each). V gave up 4 bases and J gave up 0 bases, with 13 bases separating them. Germline CDR1 is SGHRS and CDR2 is YFSETQ. The CDR3 is 15 amino acids. CDR3 in amino acids: CASSVRDGYQETQYF. For the CDR3, the DNA is TGCGCCAGCAGCGTCCGGGACGGCTACCAAGAGACCCAGTACTTC.

The chain is built from TRBV5-1 and TRBJ1-2; weak D call: TRBD1 (6 bases). Trimming shortened V by 0 bases and J by 8 bases, and 17 bases separated the two germline ends. The CDR3 runs to 15 residues. In germline, CDR1 is SGHRS, CDR2 YFSETQ. The CDR3 nucleotides read TGCGCCAGCAGCTTGGCCGGCGGGGGGCAAACGGGCTACACCTTC. It codes for CASSLAGGGQTGYTF.

CDR3 DNA sequence: TGTGCCAGCAGTGAGGGACGGAGGACAAACACCGGGGAGCTGTTTTTT. Its protein is CASSEGRRTNTGELFF. The chain links TRBV28 to TRBJ2-2, with D perhaps matching TRBD1 or TRBD2 (5 bases each). V dropped 5 bases and J dropped 2 bases, with 15 bases sitting between them. This CDR3 contains 16 residues. Looked up from germline, CDR1 is MDHEN and CDR2 is SYDVKM.

In DNA form, the CDR3 reads TGTGCCAGCAGCGACCAGGGTGAGAAGAACACCGGGGAGCTGTTTTTT. It yields the protein CASSDQGEKNTGELFF. V gene TRBV9 combines with J gene TRBJ2-2, with a possible D match to TRBD1 (5 bases). The CDR3 runs to 16 residues. The germline gives CDR1 SGDLS, CDR2 YYNGEE. The V and J ends lost 3 bases and 1 base respectively, with 13 bases between them.

The chain uses TRBV4-3 and TRBJ2-5; 10 nucleotides line up with TRBD1. CDR3 length: 16 amino acids. J was trimmed by 5 bases and V by 3 bases; bases with no gene match: 9. Germline V gives CDR1 LGHNA, CDR2 YSLEER. CDR3 DNA: TGCGCCAGCAGCCAGTTTTGGGACAGGGGTTTGGAGACCCAGTACTTC. It yields the protein CASSQFWDRGLETQYF.

This clonotype was counted a single time. The chain carries TRBV6-5 and TRBJ2-1; D is unresolved. Trimming shortened V by 5 bases and J by 9 bases, and 11 bases separated the two germline ends. The CDR3 runs to 12 residues. The germline V gene encodes CDR1 MNHEY and CDR2 SVGAGI. The CDR3 loop is CASSLSTGEQFF. Here the CDR3 DNA reads TGTGCCAGCAGTCTCTCGACCGGTGAGCAGTTCTTC.

The chain carries TRBV20-1 and TRBJ2-1, with no clear D. V was pared by 5 bases and J by 2 bases, with 16 bases between. The CDR3 is 15 amino acids. Per the germline V gene, CDR1 is DFQATT and CDR2 is SNEGSKA (reference sequence). Written as DNA, the CDR3 is TGCAGTGCTCCAGTCCTTGGGGATCCCTACAATGAGCAGTTCTTC. It specifies CSAPVLGDPYNEQFF.

The chain recombines TRBV25-1 with TRBJ2-7, with TRBD2 identical over 9 bases. The trim removed 5 bases at V and 2 bases at J, leaving 7 bases unmatched. This CDR3 has 15 residues. Germline lookup yields CDR1 MGHDK and CDR2 SYGVNS. The DNA for the CDR3 is TGTGCCAGCAGTCCACGACTAGCGGAAACCTACGAGCAGTACTTC. Its translation: CASSPRLAETYEQYF.

This CDR3 is CASSLWQGNLNTEAFF. In DNA, the CDR3 is TGCGCCAGCAGCTTGTGGCAGGGAAATCTGAACACTGAAGCTTTCTTT. This chain joins TRBV5-1 and TRBJ1-1; D may be TRBD1 (5 bases). CDR1 and CDR2 from the germline V gene are SGHRS and YFSETQ. Trimming removed 1 base at V and 0 bases at J, with 13 bases between. This CDR3 is built from 16 residues.

J is TRBJ2-7 and V is TRBV20-1; 11 nucleotides agree with TRBD2. CDR1 DFQATT and CDR2 SNEGSKA come from the germline V gene (reference sequence). The CDR3 totals 13 residues. With V trimmed by 4 bases and J by 5 bases, 4 bases remained unmatched. In DNA form, the CDR3 reads TGCAGTGCTAATAGCGGGAGGGCCAACGAGCAGTACTTC. It specifies CSANSGRANEQYF.

This chain joins TRBV5-4 and TRBJ2-1, with D possibly matching TRBD2 (7 bases). The germline V gene encodes CDR1 SGHNT and CDR2 YYREEE (reference sequence). CDR3 size: 13 residues. V was pared by 2 bases and J by 7 bases, with 10 bases between. The CDR3 DNA follows: TGTGCCAGCAGCTTCGCGGGGGCAAATGAGCAGTTCTTC. It codes for CASSFAGANEQFF.